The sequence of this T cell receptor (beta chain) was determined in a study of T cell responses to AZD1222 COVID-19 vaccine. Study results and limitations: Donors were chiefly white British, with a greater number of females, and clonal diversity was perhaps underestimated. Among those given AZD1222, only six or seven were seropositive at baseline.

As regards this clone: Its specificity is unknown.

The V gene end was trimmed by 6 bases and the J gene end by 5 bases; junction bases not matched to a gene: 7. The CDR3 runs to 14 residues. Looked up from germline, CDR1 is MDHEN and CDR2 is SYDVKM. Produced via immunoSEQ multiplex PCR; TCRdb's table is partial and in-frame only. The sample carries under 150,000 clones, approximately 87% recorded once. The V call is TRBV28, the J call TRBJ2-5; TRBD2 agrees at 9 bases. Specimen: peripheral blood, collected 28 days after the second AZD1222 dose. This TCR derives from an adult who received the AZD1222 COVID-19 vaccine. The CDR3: CASSEAGGLETQYF. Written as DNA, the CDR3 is TGTGCCAGCAGCGAAGCGGGGGGCCTGGAGACCCAGTACTTC. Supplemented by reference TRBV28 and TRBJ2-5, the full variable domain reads DVKVTQSSRYLVKRTGEKVFLECVQDMDHENMFWYRQDPGLGLRLIYFSYDVKMKEKGDIPEGYSVSREKKERFSLILESASTNQTSMYLCASSEAGGLETQYFGPGTRLLVL.